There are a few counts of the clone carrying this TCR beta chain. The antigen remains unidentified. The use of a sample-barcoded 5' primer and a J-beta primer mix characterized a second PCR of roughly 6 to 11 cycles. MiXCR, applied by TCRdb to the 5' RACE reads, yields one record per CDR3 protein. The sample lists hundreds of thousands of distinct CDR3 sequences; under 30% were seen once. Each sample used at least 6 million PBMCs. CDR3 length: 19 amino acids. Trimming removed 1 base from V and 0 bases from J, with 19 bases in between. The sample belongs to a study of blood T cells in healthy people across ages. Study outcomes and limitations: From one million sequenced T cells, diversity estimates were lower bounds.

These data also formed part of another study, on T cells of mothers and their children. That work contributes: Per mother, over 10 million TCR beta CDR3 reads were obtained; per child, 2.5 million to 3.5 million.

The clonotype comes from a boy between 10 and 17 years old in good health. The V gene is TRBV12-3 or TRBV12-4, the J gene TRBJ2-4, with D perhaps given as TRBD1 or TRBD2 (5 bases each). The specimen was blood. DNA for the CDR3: TGTGCCAGCAGTTTAGTGGGGCGTGGACTCGTACTAGCCAAAAACATTCAGTACTTC. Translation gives CASSLVGRGLVLAKNIQYF.